This T cell receptor beta chain was identified in a study of blood T cell repertoires in COVID-19. The CDR3 runs 11 residues. Between the trimmed V and J ends, which lost 2 bases and 14 bases, there was a span of 12 bases. Germline V gene lookup returns CDR1 SQVTM and CDR2 ANQGSEA. Some clones are missing from TCRdb's copy, which holds only in-frame ones; the method was immunoSEQ multiplex PCR. This sample has a few hundred thousand clones; around 84% occur once, and the top ten carry under 2%. The chain uses TRBV29-1 and TRBJ1-4, with TRBD1 as a possible D gene (6 bases). Sequencing used PBMCs or T cells enriched from blood (not recorded which). This TCR was recovered from a man aged 35-49 years who had recovered from COVID-19. The chain's CDR3 is CSVEKDSRLFF. CDR3 bases: TGCAGCGTTGAAAAGGACAGTAGGCTGTTTTTT.